This TCR beta chain was sequenced during a study of cytomegalovirus exposure and HLA in healthy donors. Overall study context: HLA-typed donors were the source of around 85 million unique TCRs held in an early data release.

This clone was picked up a small number of times. What it binds is unknown. Findings and caveats of the study: Later analysis found that TCR beta chains associated with HLA were more clonally expanded than other, equally common chains. According to the study, 150 to 200 TCR beta chains were cytomegalovirus-associated.

The PCR employed 60 Vbeta primers together with 13 Jbeta primers. Assay: immunoSEQ multiplex PCR; the TCRdb copy retains only in-frame clones and omits some. The top ten clones hold about 5.9% of a sample with 75,000 to 95,000 clones, over 55% of them seen once. The sequenced sample consisted of PBMCs. This TCR was sampled from a woman in her twenties or thirties in good health and CMV-seronegative.

This CDR3 reads CASRRQGYSNQPQHF. The DNA of the CDR3 is TGCGCCAGCCGTCGACAGGGGTATAGCAATCAGCCCCAGCATTTT. V is TRBV10-1 and J is TRBJ1-5; 8 nucleotides agree with TRBD1. This CDR3 is built from 15 residues. Germline V CDR1 and CDR2: WNHNN, SYGVQD (reference sequence). The V segment lost 8 bases and the J segment 0 bases; nucleotides outside the gene matches: 6.